These T cell receptor beta chains were read from a single sample in a study of brain T cells in children with intractable seizures. Method: immunoSEQ multiplex PCR; TCRdb's copy keeps in-frame clones and lacks some. The sample shows 55,000 to 80,000 clones, about 96% of them seen only once. The specimen comprised peripheral blood, sampled at surgery. The receptors here all came from a boy younger than two with focal cortical dysplasia and intractable seizures. The CDR3 runs from the conserved cysteine through the conserved F or W.

J gene | V gene | CDR3 protein
TRBJ2-1 | TRBV15 | CATSRDLAGANEQFF
TRBJ2-1 | TRBV4-1 | CASSQDRGAPHYNEQFF
TRBJ1-1 | TRBV6-4 | CASSVEGGSTEAFF
TRBJ2-5 | TRBV19 | CASSISASGHPLGETQYF
TRBJ1-1 | TRBV15 | CATSRDWTGPEAFF
TRBJ2-3 | TRBV18 | CASSEGTSTDTQYF
TRBJ1-1 | TRBV4-1 | CASSPGGTEAFF
TRBJ2-5 | TRBV7-2 | CASSFSGWETQYF
TRBJ2-3 | TRBV5-4 | CASSAGQGPYRRGSTDTQYF
TRBJ2-2 | TRBV7-2 | CASSLAHVQGKTGELFF
TRBJ1-4 | TRBV12-3/TRBV12-4 | CASSFGPPEKLFF
TRBJ1-2 | TRBV11-2 | CASSLEVTGWYGYTF
TRBJ1-1 | TRBV4-3 | CASSQAWDRDTEAFF
TRBJ2-1 | TRBV27 | CASSSNLAGVSYNEQFF
TRBJ2-2 | TRBV9 | CASSASGGAGTGELFF
TRBJ1-5 | TRBV6-6 | CASSLGQKGGNQPQHF
TRBJ2-7 | TRBV23-1 | CASSQSRPGGDRGDEQYF
TRBJ1-5 | TRBV4-1 | CASSQAQGARVNQPQHF
TRBJ2-1 | TRBV5-4 | CASSSRGASSYNEQFF
TRBJ2-7 | TRBV24-1 | CATSDFRQGPFYEQYF
TRBJ1-2 | TRBV14 | CASSQDLRGTGGPYGYTF
TRBJ1-5 | TRBV27 | CASSLREGQPQHF
TRBJ2-5 | TRBV28 | CASTFTGDSPRGTQYF
TRBJ1-2 | TRBV5-1 | CASSSVTGGYGYTF
TRBJ1-3 | TRBV7-2 | CASSLPNRGSGNTIYF
TRBJ2-1 | TRBV3-1/TRBV3-2 | CASSQVPTSGYNEQFF
TRBJ1-6 | TRBV30 | CAWSAVSSYNSPLHF
TRBJ2-5 | TRBV29-1 | CSVVLFRGHQETQYF
TRBJ2-7 | TRBV6-1 | CASSELHEQYF
TRBJ2-3 | TRBV20-1 | CSASVQGPLLTDTQYF
TRBJ2-4 | TRBV4-1 | CASSQEGEVLAKNIQYF
TRBJ2-5 | TRBV11-2 | CASSLGGPKETQYF
TRBJ2-5 | TRBV4-2 | CASSQYLGTVQETQYF
TRBJ2-3 | TRBV7-2 | CASSWTGTRGAPMYTQYF
TRBJ2-7 | TRBV14 | CASSQLRGFYEQYF
TRBJ2-7 | TRBV2 | CASSEALIYEQYF
TRBJ2-1 | TRBV4-2 | CASSQDRGGAGEQFF
TRBJ1-2 | TRBV30 | CAWTRQAANYGYTF
TRBJ2-7 | TRBV11-3 | CASSLWRRSSYEQYF
TRBJ1-4 | TRBV2 | CASREVVDEKLFF
TRBJ1-4 | TRBV19 | CASSIRVRPTEKLFF
TRBJ1-5 | TRBV10-3 | CAISERGGNQPQHF
TRBJ1-1 | TRBV3-1/TRBV3-2 | CASSHLGQMNTEAFF
TRBJ2-3 | TRBV24-1 | CATRAGGTDTQYF
TRBJ2-3 | TRBV5-4 | CASSSSGGGSTDTQYF
TRBJ1-1 | TRBV12-3/TRBV12-4 | CASTRSQGSEAFF
TRBJ2-3 | TRBV28 | CASSLPDRGRTDTQYF
TRBJ2-7 | TRBV5-6 | CASRPRGGYEQYF
TRBJ2-5 | TRBV11-2 | CASSSPRFRGGQQETQYF
TRBJ1-6 | TRBV18 | CASSDTKRSSYNSPLHF
TRBJ2-2 | TRBV25-1 | CASSGRGSANTGELFF
TRBJ2-7 | TRBV10-3 | CAISGGAYEQYF
TRBJ2-4 | TRBV19 | CASVGSWGDIQYF
TRBJ2-1 | TRBV12-3/TRBV12-4 | CASSFPGDEQFF
TRBJ1-5 | TRBV21-1 | CASTPKGSWAGNQPQHF
TRBJ1-1 | TRBV19 | CASSIVQGFTEAFF
TRBJ2-7 | TRBV3-1/TRBV3-2 | CASSRDLSSYEQYF
TRBJ2-7 | TRBV12-3/TRBV12-4 | CASSSVGVREQYF